This T cell receptor (beta chain) was sequenced during a study of CD8+CD57+ T cells in acquired aplastic anemia. About the study: The study obtained an average of roughly 2.9 ug of DNA from sorted CD4+ and CD8+ cells. Study-level results: Shared by patients and controls, some 29 CD8+ CDR3s were abundant in patients. A significant difference in CD8+ Simpson's diversity between patients and controls was not found.

Patients sequenced had flow cytometry evidence of CD8+CD57+ cell expansion. Patients were untreated when blood was sampled. Remarks on this clonotype: The antigen is undetermined. One end of the junction does not line up with germline, which may come from a read error.

Genomic DNA was employed as the template in profiling TCR beta VDJ and CDR3. TCRdb used MiXCR to reprocess the reads, holding one entry per CDR3 protein. The sample shows under 350,000 distinct CDR3 sequences, about 50% of them seen only once. The receptor was derived from a human donor with aplastic anemia. Input material: sorted CD4+, CD8+, or CD8+CD57+ T cells (not recorded which) from PBMCs.

CDR3 loop: CATGDQTVTQYF. CDR3 DNA sequence: TGTGCCACCGGTGATCAAACAGTTACGCAGTATTTT. The chain recombines TRBV24-1 with TRBJ2-3, with D unresolved. This CDR3 has 12 amino acids. The germline gives CDR1 KGHDR, CDR2 SFDVKD.